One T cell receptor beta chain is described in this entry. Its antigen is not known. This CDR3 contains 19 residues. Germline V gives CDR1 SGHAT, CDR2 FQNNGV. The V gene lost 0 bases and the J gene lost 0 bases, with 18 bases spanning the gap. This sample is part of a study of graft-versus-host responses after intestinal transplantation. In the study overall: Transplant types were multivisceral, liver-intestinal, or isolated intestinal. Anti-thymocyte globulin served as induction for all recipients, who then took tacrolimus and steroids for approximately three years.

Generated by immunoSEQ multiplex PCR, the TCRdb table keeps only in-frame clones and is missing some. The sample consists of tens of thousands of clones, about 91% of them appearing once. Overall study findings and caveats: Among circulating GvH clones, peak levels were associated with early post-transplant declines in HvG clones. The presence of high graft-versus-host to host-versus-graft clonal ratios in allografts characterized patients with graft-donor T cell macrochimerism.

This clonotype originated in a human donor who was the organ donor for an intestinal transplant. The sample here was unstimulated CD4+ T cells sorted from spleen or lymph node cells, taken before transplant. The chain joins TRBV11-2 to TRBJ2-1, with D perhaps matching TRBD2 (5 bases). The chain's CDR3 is CASSLDGMTTSSSYNEQFF. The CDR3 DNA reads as TGTGCCAGCAGCTTAGATGGGATGACTACGAGCAGCTCCTACAATGAGCAGTTCTTC. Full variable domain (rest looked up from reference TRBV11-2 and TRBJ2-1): EAGVAQSPRYKIIEKRQSVAFWCNPISGHATLYWYQQILGQGPKLLIQFQNNGVVDDSQLPKDRFSAERLKGVDSTLKIQPAKLEDSAVYLCASSLDGMTTSSSYNEQFFGPGTRLTVL.